Presented here are 2 T cell receptor beta chains from one specimen sequenced in a study of glioma-infiltrating T cells after dendritic cell vaccination. TCRdb keeps only in-frame clones here, not all; method: immunoSEQ multiplex PCR. This sample has roughly 96,000 clones, with 79% found just once. The source material was blood, sampled before dendritic cell vaccination. The receptors here all came from a human donor with glioblastoma.

The chain recombines TRBV27 with TRBJ1-1, with D uncertain. V lost 8 bases to trimming and J lost 5 bases, with 9 bases between them. CDR1 is MNHEY, CDR2 SMNVEV, per germline (reference sequence). This CDR3 is built from 11 residues. CDR3 coding DNA: TGTGCCAGCTGGAGTAAAACTGAAGCTTTCTTT. Its protein product is CASWSKTEAFF.

The gene calls are TRBV29-1 and TRBJ2-4; TRBD2 matches at 12 bases. Looked up from germline, CDR1 is SQVTM and CDR2 is ANQGSEA. This CDR3 is built from 14 residues. The V segment lost 6 bases and the J segment 6 bases; nucleotides outside the gene matches: 6. The CDR3 bases are TGCAGCGTCGAGACTAGCGGGAGTTCAAACATTCAGTACTTC. This sequence encodes CSVETSGSSNIQYF.